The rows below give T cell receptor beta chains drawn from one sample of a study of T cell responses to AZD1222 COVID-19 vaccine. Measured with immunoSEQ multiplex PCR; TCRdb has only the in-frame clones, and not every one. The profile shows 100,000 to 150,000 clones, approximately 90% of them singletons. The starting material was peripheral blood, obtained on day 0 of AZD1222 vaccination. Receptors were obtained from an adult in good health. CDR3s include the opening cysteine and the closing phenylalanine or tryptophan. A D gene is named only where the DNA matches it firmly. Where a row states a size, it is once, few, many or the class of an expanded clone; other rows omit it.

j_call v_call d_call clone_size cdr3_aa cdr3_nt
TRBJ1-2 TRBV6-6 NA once CASRNTGFAGYTF TGTGCCAGCAGAAACACAGGGTTTGCTGGCTACACCTTC
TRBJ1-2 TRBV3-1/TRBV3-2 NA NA CASRHISGGAYGGYTF TGTGCCAGCAGACACATATCGGGGGGGGCATACGGTGGCTACACCTTC
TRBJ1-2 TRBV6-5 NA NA CASKKPTNYGYTF TGTGCCAGCAAAAAGCCTACTAACTATGGCTACACCTTC
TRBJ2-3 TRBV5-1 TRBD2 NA CASSLDAGGTDTQYF TGCGCCAGCAGCTTGGATGCGGGGGGCACAGATACGCAGTATTTT
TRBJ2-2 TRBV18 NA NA CASSHRTTNTGELFF TGTGCCAGCTCACATCGGACAACGAACACCGGGGAGCTGTTTTTT
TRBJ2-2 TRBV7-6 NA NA CASSLQPLELFF TGTGCCAGCAGCCTACAACCTTTGGAGCTGTTTTTT
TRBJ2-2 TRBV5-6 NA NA CASSLAQGYTGELFF TGTGCCAGCAGCTTGGCGCAGGGTTACACCGGGGAGCTGTTTTTT
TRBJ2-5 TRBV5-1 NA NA CASRTPGSGQETQYF TGCGCCAGCAGAACTCCCGGGAGCGGCCAAGAGACCCAGTACTTC
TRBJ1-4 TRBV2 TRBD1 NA CASSGQGGYEKLFF TGTGCCAGCAGTGGTCAGGGGGGGTATGAAAAACTGTTTTTT
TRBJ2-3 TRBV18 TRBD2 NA CASSPSPGLAPSTDTQYF TGTGCCAGCTCACCAAGTCCGGGACTAGCCCCCAGCACAGATACGCAGTATTTT
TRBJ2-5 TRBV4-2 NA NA CASSQAGRRETQYF TGTGCCAGCAGCCAAGCGGGAAGAAGGGAGACCCAGTACTTC
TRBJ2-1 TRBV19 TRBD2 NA CASRRDYSFFSYNEQFF TGTGCCAGTAGACGGGACTATTCCTTCTTCTCCTACAATGAGCAGTTCTTC
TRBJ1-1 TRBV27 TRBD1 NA CASSPQEGANEAFF TGTGCCAGCAGTCCACAAGAGGGGGCAAATGAAGCTTTCTTT
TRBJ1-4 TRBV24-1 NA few CATSEGQREKLFF TGTGCCACCAGTGAAGGACAGCGTGAAAAACTGTTTTTT
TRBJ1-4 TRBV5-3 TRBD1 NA CARSLFGTGVLANEKLFF TGTGCCAGAAGCTTGTTCGGGACAGGGGTCCTGGCTAATGAAAAACTGTTTTTT
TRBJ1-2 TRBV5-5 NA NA CASSLGTRARNYGYTF TGTGCCAGCAGCTTGGGGACCAGAGCCCGGAACTATGGCTACACCTTC
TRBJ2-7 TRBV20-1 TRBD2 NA CSASGASGPQDEQYF TGCAGTGCTAGTGGAGCTAGCGGGCCCCAGGACGAGCAGTACTTC
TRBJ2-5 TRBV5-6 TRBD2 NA CASSQGLADQETQYF TGTGCCAGCAGCCAAGGACTAGCGGATCAAGAGACCCAGTACTTC
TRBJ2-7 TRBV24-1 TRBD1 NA CATRGHTGAYEQYF TGTGCCACCAGGGGACACACAGGGGCCTACGAGCAGTACTTC
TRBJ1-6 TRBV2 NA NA CASSERTEYNSPLHF TGTGCCAGCAGTGAACGGACAGAGTATAATTCACCCCTCCACTTT
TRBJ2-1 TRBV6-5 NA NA CASSTPQGYYNEQFF TGTGCCAGCAGTACCCCACAGGGATACTACAATGAGCAGTTCTTC
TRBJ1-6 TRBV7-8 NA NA CASSLAWGRDSPLHF TGTGCCAGCAGCTTAGCCTGGGGGCGAGACTCACCCCTCCACTTT
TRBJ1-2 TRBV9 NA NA CASSTSPAANYGYTF TGTGCCAGCAGCACCAGCCCGGCGGCCAACTATGGCTACACCTTC
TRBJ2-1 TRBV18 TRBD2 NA CASSPLAGAYNEQFF TGTGCCAGCTCACCCCTAGCGGGAGCCTACAATGAGCAGTTCTTC
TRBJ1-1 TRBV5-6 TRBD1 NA CASSLRGQGGSEAFF TGTGCCAGCAGCTTGCGGGGACAGGGGGGATCTGAAGCTTTCTTT
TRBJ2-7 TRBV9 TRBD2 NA CASSVAGLAGSEQYF TGTGCCAGCAGCGTAGCCGGACTAGCGGGATCCGAGCAGTACTTC
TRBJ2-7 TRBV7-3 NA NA CASSDGPYYEQYF TGTGCCAGCAGCGACGGGCCTTACTACGAGCAGTACTTC
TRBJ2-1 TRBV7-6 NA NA CASRTPNEQFF TGTGCCAGCAGGACACCTAATGAGCAGTTCTTC
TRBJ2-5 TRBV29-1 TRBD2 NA CSVLAGRETQYF TGCAGCGTCTTAGCGGGACGAGAGACCCAGTACTTC
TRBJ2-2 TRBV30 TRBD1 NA CAWARDRATGELFF TGTGCCTGGGCTAGGGACAGGGCCACCGGGGAGCTGTTTTTT
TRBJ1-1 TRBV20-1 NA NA CSAIGQIEAFF TGCAGTGCCATTGGACAGATAGAAGCTTTCTTT
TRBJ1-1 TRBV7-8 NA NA CASSPGFTENTEAFF TGTGCCAGCAGCCCGGGTTTCACGGAGAACACTGAAGCTTTCTTT
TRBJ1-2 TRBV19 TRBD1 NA CASSRTGEYGYTF TGTGCCAGTAGTCGGACAGGGGAGTATGGCTACACCTTC
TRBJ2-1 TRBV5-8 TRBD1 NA CASSLGQGRNEQFF TGTGCCAGCAGCTTGGGACAGGGGCGCAATGAGCAGTTCTTC
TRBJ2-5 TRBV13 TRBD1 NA CASSSGQGRRKTQYF TGTGCCAGCAGCTCAGGACAGGGGAGGAGGAAGACCCAGTACTTC
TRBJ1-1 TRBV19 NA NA CASSSQTNTEAFF TGTGCCAGTAGTTCACAGACTAACACTGAAGCTTTCTTT
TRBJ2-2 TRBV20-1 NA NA CSASRGATNTGELFF TGCAGTGCTAGTCGGGGAGCCACGAACACCGGGGAGCTGTTTTTT
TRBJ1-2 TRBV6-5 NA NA CASSSPGRANYGYTF TGTGCCAGCAGTAGTCCGGGACGAGCTAACTATGGCTACACCTTC
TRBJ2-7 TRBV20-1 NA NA CSASLTGIYEQYF TGCAGTGCTAGTCTGACGGGTATCTACGAGCAGTACTTC
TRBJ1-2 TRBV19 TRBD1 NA CASSAGGTGQGNFYGYTF TGTGCCAGTAGCGCCGGGGGTACCGGACAGGGGAATTTCTATGGCTACACCTTC
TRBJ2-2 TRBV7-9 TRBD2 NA CASSDLAGATGELFF TGTGCCAGCAGCGACCTAGCGGGAGCAACCGGGGAGCTGTTTTTT
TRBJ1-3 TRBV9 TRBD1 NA CASSTRDRAGNTIYF TGTGCCAGCAGCACCCGGGACAGGGCTGGAAACACCATATATTTT
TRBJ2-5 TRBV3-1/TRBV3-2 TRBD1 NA CASSPSDRGETQYF TGTGCCAGCAGCCCTTCAGACAGGGGAGAGACCCAGTACTTC
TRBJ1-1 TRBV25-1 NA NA CASSAGANEGNEAFF TGTGCCAGCAGTGCGGGGGCGAATGAGGGCAATGAAGCTTTCTTT
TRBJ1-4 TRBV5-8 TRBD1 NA CASSAGGATNEKLFF TGTGCCAGCAGCGCAGGGGGGGCAACTAATGAAAAACTGTTTTTT
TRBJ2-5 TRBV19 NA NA CASSIVILGETQYF TGTGCCAGTAGTATAGTCATACTCGGAGAGACCCAGTACTTC
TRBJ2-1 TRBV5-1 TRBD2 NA CASSLAEHRYNEQFF TGCGCCAGCAGCCTAGCGGAACACCGATACAATGAGCAGTTCTTC
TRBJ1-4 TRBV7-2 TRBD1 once CASSPPPGQINEKLFF TGTGCCAGCAGCCCGCCGCCGGGACAGATTAATGAAAAACTGTTTTTT
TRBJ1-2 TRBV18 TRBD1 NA CASSLGTDYGYTF TGTGCCAGCTCTCTGGGGACAGACTATGGCTACACCTTC
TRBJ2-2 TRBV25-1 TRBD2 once CASSVGGTGELFF TGTGCCAGCAGCGTCGGGGGGACCGGGGAGCTGTTTTTT
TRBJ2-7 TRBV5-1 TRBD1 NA CASSHGQGSYEQYF TGCGCCAGCAGCCATGGACAGGGTTCCTACGAGCAGTACTTC
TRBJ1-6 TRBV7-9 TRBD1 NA CASRATGTGESPLHF TGTGCCAGCAGAGCTACCGGGACAGGGGAATCACCCCTCCACTTT
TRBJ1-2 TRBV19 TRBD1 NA CASSPLNRGQNYGYTF TGTGCCAGTAGTCCGCTAAACAGGGGGCAAAACTATGGCTACACCTTC
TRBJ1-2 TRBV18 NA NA CASSPRGADGYTF TGTGCCAGCTCACCTAGAGGAGCTGATGGCTACACCTTC
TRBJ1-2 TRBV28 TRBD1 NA CASSRQGVNGYTF TGTGCCAGCAGCAGACAGGGGGTTAATGGCTACACCTTC
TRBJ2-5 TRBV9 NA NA CASAVGAIGTQYF TGTGCCAGCGCCGTGGGGGCCATAGGGACCCAGTACTTC
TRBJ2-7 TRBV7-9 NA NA CASSSPLTGVSYEQYF TGTGCCAGCAGCTCCCCCCTGACAGGAGTCTCCTACGAGCAGTACTTC
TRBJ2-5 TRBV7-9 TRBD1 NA CASSRQGGMETQYF TGTGCCAGCAGCCGACAGGGTGGAATGGAGACCCAGTACTTC
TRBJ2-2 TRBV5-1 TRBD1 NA CASMGQVVTGELFF TGCGCCAGCATGGGACAGGTTGTCACCGGGGAGCTGTTTTTT
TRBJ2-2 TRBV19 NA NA CASSISLRQGKNTGELFF TGTGCCAGTAGTATATCTTTAAGGCAGGGAAAGAACACCGGGGAGCTGTTTTTT